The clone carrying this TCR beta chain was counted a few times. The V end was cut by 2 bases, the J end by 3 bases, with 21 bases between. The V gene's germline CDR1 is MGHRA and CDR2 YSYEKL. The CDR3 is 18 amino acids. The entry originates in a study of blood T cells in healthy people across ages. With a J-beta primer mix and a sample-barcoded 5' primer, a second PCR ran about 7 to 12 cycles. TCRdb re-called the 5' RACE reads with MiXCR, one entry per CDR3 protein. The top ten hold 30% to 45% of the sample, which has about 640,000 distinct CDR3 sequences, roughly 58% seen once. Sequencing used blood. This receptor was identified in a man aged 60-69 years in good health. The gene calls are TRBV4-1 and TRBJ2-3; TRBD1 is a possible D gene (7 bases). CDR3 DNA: TGCGCCAGCAGCCAACTAGGTGTTAGGCAGGGGGGAACAGATACGCAGTATTTT. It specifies CASSQLGVRQGGTDTQYF.